These T cell receptor beta chains were read from a single sample in a study of shared clonotypes between healthy human individuals. TCRdb's copy holds only in-frame clones and misses some; the assay was immunoSEQ multiplex PCR. This table holds around 2.1 million clones, approximately 95% found once. What was sequenced was naive CD4+ T cells sorted from blood. These receptors all stem from a man aged 18-30 years in good health. Both conserved end residues are part of each CDR3. Fields, in order: clone size, J gene, V gene, D gene, CDR3 protein, CDR3 DNA. The D gene is left open where the match is weak. Not every row has a clone size; where given, it reads once, few, many or a size class.

abundance: NA
j_gene: TRBJ2-5
v_gene: TRBV7-8
d_gene: TRBD2
CDR3aa: CASSLEAGVLETQYF
CDR3nt: TGTGCCAGCAGCTTAGAAGCGGGGGTTCTAGAGACCCAGTACTTC

abundance: once
j_gene: TRBJ1-1
v_gene: TRBV9
d_gene: NA
CDR3aa: CASTREMDTEAFF
CDR3nt: TGTGCCAGCACAAGGGAAATGGACACTGAAGCTTTCTTT

abundance: NA
j_gene: TRBJ2-1
v_gene: TRBV12-5
d_gene: NA
CDR3aa: CASGLVPGEQFF
CDR3nt: TGTGCTAGTGGTTTGGTACCGGGTGAGCAGTTCTTC

abundance: NA
j_gene: TRBJ2-5
v_gene: TRBV15
d_gene: NA
CDR3aa: CATSRFPIETQYF
CDR3nt: TGTGCCACCAGCAGATTTCCGATAGAGACCCAGTACTTC

abundance: NA
j_gene: TRBJ1-5
v_gene: TRBV30
d_gene: NA
CDR3aa: CAWSAREGVGNQPQHF
CDR3nt: TGTGCCTGGAGTGCGCGGGAAGGGGTGGGCAATCAGCCCCAGCATTTT

abundance: NA
j_gene: TRBJ1-6
v_gene: TRBV27
d_gene: TRBD1
CDR3aa: CASSWTGAGNNSPLHF
CDR3nt: TGTGCCAGCAGTTGGACAGGGGCGGGGAATAATTCACCCCTCCACTTT

abundance: NA
j_gene: TRBJ1-1
v_gene: TRBV5-4
d_gene: NA
CDR3aa: CASSQGRPGTLGNTEAFF
CDR3nt: TGTGCCAGCAGCCAAGGGCGGCCCGGCACCCTTGGGAACACTGAAGCTTTCTTT

abundance: NA
j_gene: TRBJ2-3
v_gene: TRBV11-3
d_gene: NA
CDR3aa: CASRGAALDTQYF
CDR3nt: TGTGCCAGCAGGGGAGCGGCCCTGGATACGCAGTATTTT

abundance: NA
j_gene: TRBJ1-5
v_gene: TRBV19
d_gene: TRBD1
CDR3aa: CASSPDRANQPQHF
CDR3nt: TGTGCCAGTAGCCCCGACAGGGCGAATCAGCCCCAGCATTTT

abundance: NA
j_gene: TRBJ1-2
v_gene: TRBV5-1
d_gene: NA
CDR3aa: CASSLKDRQAANYGYTF
CDR3nt: TGCGCCAGCAGCTTGAAAGATAGACAGGCCGCTAACTATGGCTACACCTTC

abundance: NA
j_gene: TRBJ2-2
v_gene: TRBV6-1
d_gene: NA
CDR3aa: CASTPSDRNTGELFF
CDR3nt: TGTGCCAGCACTCCGTCGGACAGGAACACCGGGGAGCTGTTTTTT

abundance: NA
j_gene: TRBJ2-1
v_gene: TRBV5-1
d_gene: NA
CDR3aa: CASSLAPGTYNEQFF
CDR3nt: TGCGCCAGCAGCTTGGCCCCGGGGACCTACAATGAGCAGTTCTTC

abundance: NA
j_gene: TRBJ2-1
v_gene: TRBV13
d_gene: TRBD2
CDR3aa: CASSPPGTSGKDEQFF
CDR3nt: TGTGCCAGCAGTCCGCCCGGGACTAGCGGGAAAGATGAGCAGTTCTTC

abundance: NA
j_gene: TRBJ2-7
v_gene: TRBV4-3
d_gene: TRBD1
CDR3aa: CASSQEDGQVYEQYF
CDR3nt: TGCGCCAGCAGCCAAGAGGATGGACAGGTCTACGAGCAGTACTTC

abundance: NA
j_gene: TRBJ1-3
v_gene: TRBV28
d_gene: TRBD1
CDR3aa: CASSSPGQGSGNTIYF
CDR3nt: TGTGCCAGCAGTTCACCGGGACAGGGTTCTGGAAACACCATATATTTT

abundance: NA
j_gene: TRBJ1-2
v_gene: TRBV15
d_gene: NA
CDR3aa: CATSRNTNYGYTF
CDR3nt: TGTGCCACCAGCAGAAATACTAACTATGGCTACACCTTC

abundance: NA
j_gene: TRBJ1-2
v_gene: TRBV5-4
d_gene: NA
CDR3aa: CASSFQGANYGYTF
CDR3nt: TGTGCCAGCAGCTTCCAGGGAGCTAACTATGGCTACACCTTC

abundance: few
j_gene: TRBJ2-2
v_gene: TRBV7-2
d_gene: TRBD2
CDR3aa: CASSLAAGVGTGELFF
CDR3nt: TGTGCCAGCAGCTTAGCTGCGGGAGTTGGTACCGGGGAGCTGTTTTTT

abundance: NA
j_gene: TRBJ2-3
v_gene: TRBV10-3
d_gene: NA
CDR3aa: CAISERTGERPHTDTQYF
CDR3nt: TGTGCCATCAGTGAACGTACGGGAGAAAGGCCCCACACAGATACGCAGTATTTT

abundance: NA
j_gene: TRBJ2-5
v_gene: TRBV7-2
d_gene: NA
CDR3aa: CASSFQRGVGETQYF
CDR3nt: TGTGCCAGCAGCTTTCAGAGGGGCGTAGGGGAGACCCAGTACTTC

abundance: NA
j_gene: TRBJ1-2
v_gene: TRBV6-1
d_gene: TRBD1
CDR3aa: CASSASGGDYGYTF
CDR3nt: TGTGCCAGCAGTGCCTCAGGGGGCGACTATGGCTACACCTTC

abundance: NA
j_gene: TRBJ2-3
v_gene: TRBV7-9
d_gene: NA
CDR3aa: CASSYPLIDTQYF
CDR3nt: TGTGCCAGCAGCTACCCGCTTATAGATACGCAGTATTTT

abundance: NA
j_gene: TRBJ2-7
v_gene: TRBV7-2
d_gene: TRBD2
CDR3aa: CASSSGLGRGIDEQYF
CDR3nt: TGTGCCAGCAGCTCGGGACTAGGGAGAGGGATAGACGAGCAGTACTTC

abundance: NA
j_gene: TRBJ2-5
v_gene: TRBV6-5
d_gene: NA
CDR3aa: CASRPWTAQETQYF
CDR3nt: TGTGCCAGCAGGCCCTGGACAGCTCAAGAGACCCAGTACTTC

abundance: NA
j_gene: TRBJ2-7
v_gene: TRBV4-1
d_gene: NA
CDR3aa: CASSLGSQSHRNEQYF
CDR3nt: TGCGCCAGCAGCCTCGGGTCCCAATCTCATCGGAACGAGCAGTACTTC

abundance: NA
j_gene: TRBJ2-7
v_gene: TRBV29-1
d_gene: TRBD1
CDR3aa: CSATDRGNEQYF
CDR3nt: TGCAGCGCTACAGACAGGGGCAACGAGCAGTACTTC

abundance: NA
j_gene: TRBJ2-6
v_gene: TRBV27
d_gene: NA
CDR3aa: CASSLSRGAGANVLTF
CDR3nt: TGTGCCAGCAGTTTAAGCAGGGGTGCTGGGGCCAACGTCCTGACTTTC

abundance: NA
j_gene: TRBJ2-4
v_gene: TRBV30
d_gene: NA
CDR3aa: CAWSVRPGDIQYF
CDR3nt: TGTGCCTGGAGTGTTCGGCCCGGAGACATTCAGTACTTC

abundance: NA
j_gene: TRBJ1-5
v_gene: TRBV5-4
d_gene: NA
CDR3aa: CASSLWGAGSNQPQHF
CDR3nt: TGTGCCAGCAGCTTGTGGGGGGCCGGAAGCAATCAGCCCCAGCATTTT

abundance: NA
j_gene: TRBJ1-2
v_gene: TRBV5-4
d_gene: TRBD1
CDR3aa: CASSPDRAYGYTF
CDR3nt: TGTGCCAGCAGCCCGGACAGGGCCTATGGCTACACCTTC

abundance: NA
j_gene: TRBJ1-2
v_gene: TRBV30
d_gene: NA
CDR3aa: CAWSGGTYVYGYTF
CDR3nt: TGTGCCTGGAGTGGAGGGACATATGTCTATGGCTACACCTTC

abundance: NA
j_gene: TRBJ1-4
v_gene: TRBV6-5
d_gene: NA
CDR3aa: CASSYGKGPRKLFF
CDR3nt: TGTGCCAGCAGTTACGGGAAGGGGCCGCGGAAACTGTTTTTT

abundance: NA
j_gene: TRBJ2-1
v_gene: TRBV9
d_gene: TRBD2
CDR3aa: CASSRTSGRREQFF
CDR3nt: TGTGCCAGCAGTCGGACTAGCGGGAGGCGGGAGCAGTTCTTC

abundance: NA
j_gene: TRBJ2-7
v_gene: TRBV6-5
d_gene: NA
CDR3aa: CASSYFRDRGKEQYF
CDR3nt: TGTGCCAGCAGTTACTTCCGGGACCGGGGGAAGGAGCAGTACTTC

abundance: NA
j_gene: TRBJ2-5
v_gene: TRBV5-4
d_gene: NA
CDR3aa: CASSMDILKETQYF
CDR3nt: TGTGCCAGCAGCATGGACATCCTCAAAGAGACCCAGTACTTC

abundance: NA
j_gene: TRBJ1-2
v_gene: TRBV21-1
d_gene: NA
CDR3aa: CASSAGGGSYGYTF
CDR3nt: TGTGCCAGCAGCGCCGGAGGGGGCAGCTATGGCTACACCTTC

abundance: NA
j_gene: TRBJ1-2
v_gene: TRBV5-6
d_gene: NA
CDR3aa: CASSLYSGTGNYGYTF
CDR3nt: TGTGCCAGCAGCTTGTACTCTGGGACGGGTAACTATGGCTACACCTTC

abundance: NA
j_gene: TRBJ1-1
v_gene: TRBV2
d_gene: NA
CDR3aa: CASSEVGGDTEAFF
CDR3nt: TGTGCCAGCAGTGAAGTGGGGGGGGACACTGAAGCTTTCTTT

abundance: NA
j_gene: TRBJ1-6
v_gene: TRBV19
d_gene: NA
CDR3aa: CASSGDTELRGSPLHF
CDR3nt: TGTGCCAGTAGTGGGGACACGGAGCTCAGAGGTTCACCCCTCCACTTT

abundance: NA
j_gene: TRBJ1-1
v_gene: TRBV6-5
d_gene: NA
CDR3aa: CASTQGPDTEAFF
CDR3nt: TGTGCCAGCACCCAAGGTCCGGACACTGAAGCTTTCTTT

abundance: NA
j_gene: TRBJ2-5
v_gene: TRBV7-9
d_gene: NA
CDR3aa: CASSPRGGGETQYF
CDR3nt: TGTGCCAGCAGCCCGAGAGGGGGGGGAGAGACCCAGTACTTC

abundance: NA
j_gene: TRBJ1-4
v_gene: TRBV4-1
d_gene: TRBD1
CDR3aa: CASSQAGQGGEKLFF
CDR3nt: TGCGCCAGCAGCCAGGCCGGACAGGGCGGGGAAAAACTGTTTTTT

abundance: NA
j_gene: TRBJ2-3
v_gene: TRBV5-1
d_gene: NA
CDR3aa: CASSLTTSPTDTQYF
CDR3nt: TGCGCCAGCAGCTTGACTACATCTCCCACAGATACGCAGTATTTT

abundance: once
j_gene: TRBJ2-1
v_gene: TRBV5-1
d_gene: TRBD2
CDR3aa: CASSLLAGEYNEQFF
CDR3nt: TGCGCCAGCAGCTTGTTAGCGGGAGAGTACAATGAGCAGTTCTTC

abundance: NA
j_gene: TRBJ2-1
v_gene: TRBV11-3
d_gene: NA
CDR3aa: CASSLDRTDEQFF
CDR3nt: TGTGCCAGCAGCTTAGATAGGACGGATGAGCAGTTCTTC

abundance: NA
j_gene: TRBJ1-6
v_gene: TRBV27
d_gene: TRBD1
CDR3aa: CASSLFSRGDSPLHF
CDR3nt: TGTGCCAGCAGTTTATTTAGCAGGGGGGACTCACCCCTCCACTTT